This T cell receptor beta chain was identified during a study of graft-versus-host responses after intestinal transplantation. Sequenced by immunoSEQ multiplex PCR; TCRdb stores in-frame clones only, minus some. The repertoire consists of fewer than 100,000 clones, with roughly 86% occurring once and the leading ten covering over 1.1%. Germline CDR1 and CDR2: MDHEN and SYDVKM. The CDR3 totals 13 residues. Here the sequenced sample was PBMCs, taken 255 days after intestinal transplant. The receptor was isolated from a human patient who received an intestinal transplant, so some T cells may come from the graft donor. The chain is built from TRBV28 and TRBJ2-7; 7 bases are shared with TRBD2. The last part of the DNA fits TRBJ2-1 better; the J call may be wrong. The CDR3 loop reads CASSGGRFNEQFF. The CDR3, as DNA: TGTGCCAGCAGCGGGGGGAGATTTAATGAGCAGTTCTTC.